This record covers a single T cell receptor (beta chain). These data come from a study of shared clonotypes between healthy human individuals. Study in general: Each donor had three CD4 naive, three CD4 memory, two CD8 naive and one CD8 memory plate.

Sequencing was performed with immunoSEQ multiplex PCR; in TCRdb, only in-frame clones are kept and a portion is missing. The data show about a million clones, with around 74% seen just once and 1.2% to 1.5% held by the top ten. The CDR3 is made up of 16 amino acids. Germline V lookup: CDR1 MNHEY, CDR2 SMNVEV (reference sequence). The ends were cut back, 8 bases at V and 7 bases at J, with 24 bases in the middle. The clonotype comes from a man younger than 30 in good health. Sequencing used memory CD4+ T cells sorted from blood. Subset indicated: CD45RA-negative fraction. The V gene is TRBV27, the J gene TRBJ1-5; D is unclear. CDR3 residues: CASLLEKRDLRQPQHF. CDR3 nucleotides: TGTGCCAGCCTACTCGAGAAACGGGATCTCAGGCAGCCCCAGCATTTT.